This TCR beta chain was identified during a study of blood T cell repertoires in COVID-19. Trimming pared 5 bases from V and 3 bases from J, leaving 14 bases between. Germline V gene sequence: CDR1 MNHEY, CDR2 SMNVEV (reference sequence). The CDR3 loop spans 14 amino acids. Participants reported their clinical history, and cohort assignment relied on those reports. The recovered donors of Cohort 3 showed two negative PCRs, clearance, or symptom resolution. Method: immunoSEQ multiplex PCR; TCRdb's copy keeps in-frame clones and lacks some. The table records some 170,000 clones, 70% to 85% of them present only once.

This sequence joins TRBV27 and TRBJ2-7, with D possibly being TRBD1 (5 bases). The sample taken for sequencing was PBMCs or T cells enriched from blood (not recorded which). The origin of this receptor is a man in his fifties or sixties who had recovered from COVID-19. Here the CDR3 reads CASSRAGSGYEQYF. The CDR3 coding sequence is TGTGCCAGCAGTCGAGCAGGGTCCGGCTACGAGCAGTACTTC.